The source of this T cell receptor beta chain is a study of CD8 T cells in Susac syndrome. Random hexamers served to reverse transcribe about 0.5 to 1 ug RNA. TCRdb re-derived calls from the immunoSEQ multiplex PCR reads in MiXCR, one entry per CDR3 protein. The data hold some 160,000 distinct CDR3 sequences, with approximately 94% observed a single time. The germline V gene encodes CDR1 SGHTA and CDR2 FQGTGA. V shed 5 bases and J 9 bases; nucleotides not matched to a gene: 6. There are 12 residues in the CDR3. The sequence was obtained from a human donor with Susac syndrome. The chain links TRBV7-3 to TRBJ2-5; 7 bases align to TRBD2. The sequenced sample was CD4+ T cells from PBMCs. DNA for the CDR3: TGTGCCAGCAGCACTCCGGGGGGAGCCCAGTACTTC. This sequence encodes CASSTPGGAQYF. The full variable domain, rest sourced from reference TRBV7-3 and TRBJ2-5, is GAGVSQTPSNKVTEKGKYVELRCDPISGHTALYWYRQSLGQGPEFLIYFQGTGAADDSGLPNDRFFAVRPEGSVSTLKIQRTERGDSAVYLCASSTPGGAQYFGPGTRLLVL.